The next 24 T cell receptor beta chains were all read from a single sample in a study of blood T cells in healthy people across ages. Next came a second PCR, run for roughly 6 to 11 cycles, which used a sample-barcoded 5' primer along with a J-beta primer mix. MiXCR, applied by TCRdb to the 5' RACE reads, yields one record per CDR3 protein. The table shows 700,000 to 850,000 distinct CDR3 sequences, with approximately 55% occurring only once. Sequenced sample: blood. The receptors originated from a man of 80 years or more in good health.

This clonotype was recorded a few times. The chain joins TRBV6-5 to TRBJ2-5; 10 bases match TRBD2. V shed 0 bases, J shed 11 bases, and the junction held 6 bases outside the gene matches. Germline CDR1 is MNHEY and CDR2 is SVGAGI. This CDR3 contains 14 residues. The CDR3 loop is CASSYSSLAGEQYF. CDR3 nucleotides: TGTGCCAGCAGTTACTCGTCCCTAGCGGGAGAGCAGTACTTC.

The chain uses TRBV12-3 or TRBV12-4 and TRBJ2-1, with D possibly TRBD2 on 5 matching bases. This CDR3 has 14 amino acids. V lost 4 bases and J lost 8, with 15 bases in between. DNA for the CDR3: TGTGCCAGCAGTTCCGCCCTAGTGCGGGATGAGCAGTTCTTC. It yields the protein CASSSALVRDEQFF.

This rearrangement joins TRBV29-1 to TRBJ1-1; D unclear. The V end lost 5 bases, the J end lost 1 base, and 5 bases lay between the germline ends. The CDR3 has 11 amino acids. Germline CDR1 SQVTM, CDR2 ANQGSEA. The CDR3 nucleotides are TGCAGCGTTAAGTGGAACACTGAAGCTTTCTTT. Residues: CSVKWNTEAFF.

J is TRBJ2-3 and V is TRBV29-1; D gene unclear. The CDR3 consists of 13 residues. CDR1 and CDR2 (germline): SQVTM, ANQGSEA. Trimming shortened V by 3 bases and J by 14 bases, and 21 bases separated the two germline ends. CDR3 nucleotide sequence: TGCAGCGTTGATATGCATGAAGGGCCTAACGCGTATTTT. Protein: CSVDMHEGPNAYF.

CDR3 bases: TGCGCCAGCAGCGACGACTCCATCGGGGAGCAGTTCTTC. Translation gives CASSDDSIGEQFF. This sequence joins TRBV5-1 and TRBJ2-1; D is undetermined. The CDR3 is 13 amino acids. Between the trimmed V and J ends, which lost 4 bases and 10 bases, there was a span of 15 bases. Germline loops: CDR1 SGHRS, CDR2 YFSETQ.

The V call is TRBV11-3, the J call TRBJ2-1, with D perhaps given as TRBD1 or TRBD2 (6 bases each). CDR1 is SGHNT, CDR2 YENEEA, per germline. This CDR3 has 17 residues. The V gene lost 5 bases and the J gene lost 7 bases, with 24 bases spanning the gap. The CDR3 here is CASSPTGEVRGGNEQFF. The CDR3 DNA reads TGTGCCAGCAGCCCCACGGGCGAGGTTCGAGGGGGGAATGAGCAGTTCTTC.

The chain couples TRBV6-1 to TRBJ2-2; D possibly corresponds to TRBD1 (6 bases). V dropped 6 bases and J dropped 5 bases, with 16 bases sitting between them. From germline, CDR1 is MNHNS and CDR2 SASEGT. This CDR3 region has 15 residues. The CDR3 bases are TGTGCCAGCAGCGATACAGGGATGAAAACCGGGGAGCTGTTTTTT. Amino acids: CASSDTGMKTGELFF.

The rearrangement links TRBV5-8 to TRBJ1-4; 9 bases match TRBD1. The CDR3 has 14 residues. Germline-derived CDR1 and CDR2 are SGHTS and YDEGEE. The V segment lost 5 bases and the J segment 7 bases; nucleotides outside the gene matches: 6. The CDR3 reads CASRSDRGGEKLFF. The DNA of the CDR3 is TGTGCCAGCAGATCGGACAGGGGCGGTGAAAAACTGTTTTTT.

The gene calls are TRBV7-2 and TRBJ2-1; the match to TRBD2 covers 9 bases. Germline CDR1 is SGHTA and CDR2 is FQGNSA. This CDR3 has 15 residues. The junction had 9 bases not matched to a gene; V was cut back by 4 bases and J by 8 bases. This CDR3 is CASSSYSGSGYEQFF. As DNA, the CDR3 is TGTGCCAGCAGCTCCTATAGCGGGAGTGGGTATGAGCAGTTCTTC. The full variable domain, rest sourced from reference TRBV7-2 and TRBJ2-1, is GAGVSQSPSNKVTEKGKDVELRCDPISGHTALYWYRQSLGQGLEFLIYFQGNSAPDKSGLPSDRFSAERTGGSVSTLTIQRTQQEDSAVYLCASSSYSGSGYEQFFGPGTRLTVL.

This clonotype was recorded a few times. The chain links TRBV7-2 to TRBJ2-1; the D is unclear. Trimming left V 3 bases short and J 8 bases short, with 17 bases between. The germline gives CDR1 SGHTA, CDR2 FQGNSA. CDR3 size: 15 residues. The CDR3 loop reads CASSLFLVPSYEQFF. Here the CDR3 DNA reads TGTGCCAGCAGCTTGTTCCTAGTCCCCTCATATGAGCAGTTCTTC.

The V and J genes are TRBV27 and TRBJ2-7, with D perhaps matching TRBD1 or TRBD2 (5 bases each). Trimming removed 2 bases at V and 6 bases at J, with 17 bases between. The germline CDR1 and CDR2 sequences are MNHEY and SMNVEV (reference sequence). There are 15 residues in the CDR3. The DNA for the CDR3 is TGTGCCAGCAGTTTAGCCTCCCGAGGGGTAGGCGAGCAGTACTTC. Amino acid sequence: CASSLASRGVGEQYF.

The CDR3 nucleotides are TGCAGCGTTGGTCACGGGGCGGGTGAGCAGTTCTTC. Translation: CSVGHGAGEQFF. The V gene is TRBV29-1, the J gene TRBJ2-1; D may correspond to TRBD1 or TRBD2 (5 bases each). The CDR3 spans 12 residues. The ends were cut back, 4 bases at V and 9 bases at J, with 13 bases in the middle. Germline V gene data show CDR1 as SQVTM and CDR2 as ANQGSEA.

This clonotype was recorded a few times. The gene calls are TRBV20-1 and TRBJ2-3; 10 nucleotides agree with TRBD2. Germline CDR1 DFQATT, CDR2 SNEGSKA (reference sequence). This CDR3 is built from 13 residues. V dropped 5 bases and J dropped 3; count of bases not matched to a gene: 2. CDR3 sequence (DNA): TGCAGTGCTGCTAGCGGGAGTACAGATACGCAGTATTTT. It specifies CSAASGSTDTQYF.

This clonotype was seen a handful of times. CDR3 residues: CASSSGQGVPGANVLTF. CDR3 coding DNA: TGTGCCAGCAGTTCCGGACAGGGAGTACCTGGGGCCAACGTCCTGACTTTC. The gene calls are TRBV12-3 or TRBV12-4 and TRBJ2-6, with 8 nucleotides matching TRBD1. The CDR3 extends over 17 amino acids. V gave up 4 bases and J gave up 2 bases; unmatched junction bases: 7.

The gene calls are TRBV11-3 and TRBJ2-2, with 11 bases aligning to TRBD1. CDR1 and CDR2 (germline): SGHNT, YENEEA. With 5 bases clipped from V and 9 bases from J, the junction kept 5 bases outside the gene matches. The CDR3 loop spans 14 amino acids. The CDR3 here is CASSPGTGGRELFF. As DNA, the CDR3 is TGTGCCAGCAGCCCAGGGACAGGGGGTCGGGAGCTGTTTTTT.

This clonotype was found a few times. The chain couples TRBV7-2 to TRBJ2-2; D is perhaps TRBD2 (5 bases). The germline CDR1 and CDR2 sequences are SGHTA and FQGNSA. Trimming took off 1 base at V and 1 base at J, with 7 bases between the two ends. The CDR3 loop spans 15 amino acids. CDR3 bases: TGTGCCAGCAGCTTAGGCCGGGGGAACACCGGGGAGCTGTTTTTT. It yields the protein CASSLGRGNTGELFF.

This clonotype was picked up a small number of times. The V gene is TRBV6-1, the J gene TRBJ1-2; 7 positions match TRBD1. CDR3 length equals 14 residues. The V and J ends lost 11 bases and 0 bases, in that order; junction bases with no gene match: 9. Germline values: CDR1 MNHNS, CDR2 SASEGT. CDR3 residues: CARRRGPANYGYTF. CDR3 bases: TGTGCCCGAAGGAGGGGGCCTGCTAACTATGGCTACACCTTC.

The chain carries TRBV11-2 and TRBJ2-1, with 9 nucleotides matching TRBD1. CDR1 SGHAT and CDR2 FQNNGV come from the germline V gene. Unmatched junction bases numbered 5, after V lost 5 bases and J lost 6 bases. The CDR3 runs to 14 residues. The CDR3 DNA follows: TGTGCCAGCAGCCCAACGACAGGGGGCAATGAGCAGTTCTTC. Translating gives CASSPTTGGNEQFF.

The gene calls are TRBV20-1 and TRBJ2-7; 7 bases line up with TRBD1. Per the germline V gene, CDR1 is DFQATT and CDR2 is SNEGSKA (reference sequence). This CDR3 contains 14 residues. The V segment lost 3 bases and the J segment 7 bases; nucleotides outside the gene matches: 12. The chain's CDR3 is CSARRQGPYNEQYF. The DNA for the CDR3 is TGCAGTGCTAGGCGACAGGGCCCCTACAATGAGCAGTACTTC.

About this clonotype itself: One end of the junction fails to match germline, which may point to a read error. This CDR3 reads CAGSQERTTYEQYF. CDR3 coding DNA: TGTGCCGGCAGCCAAGAGCGGACGACCTACGAGCAGTACTTC. The chain is built from TRBV4-2 and TRBJ2-7; TRBD2 is a possible D gene (5 bases). The CDR3 contains 14 residues. Germline assignment: CDR1 LGHNA and CDR2 YNFKEQ.

The J gene is TRBJ2-7, the V gene TRBV7-2; possibly TRBD1 or TRBD2 for D (5 bases each). V was pared by 6 bases and J by 5 bases, with 20 bases between. The germline CDR1 and CDR2 sequences are SGHTA and FQGNSA. There are 15 residues in the CDR3. CDR3 nucleotides: TGTGCCAGCAGTACCGATGGGACCCCCGCTGACGAGCAGTACTTC. It yields the protein CASSTDGTPADEQYF. The full variable domain, in which reference TRBV7-2 and TRBJ2-7 provide the parts outside the CDR3, is GAGVSQSPSNKVTEKGKDVELRCDPISGHTALYWYRQSLGQGLEFLIYFQGNSAPDKSGLPSDRFSAERTGGSVSTLTIQRTQQEDSAVYLCASSTDGTPADEQYFGPGTRLTVT.

This chain connects TRBV6-1 to TRBJ1-1; 7 nucleotides align to TRBD1. The CDR3 is made up of 14 amino acids. V gave up 6 bases and J gave up 4 bases; unmatched junction bases: 8. Germline CDR1 and CDR2: MNHNS and SASEGT. This CDR3 reads CASRLTGIGTEAFF. In DNA, the CDR3 is TGTGCCAGCAGGTTGACAGGGATAGGCACTGAAGCTTTCTTT.

Note on this clonotype: A read error may account for a junction end that differs from germline. The CDR3 region is CTIGQRGYNEQFF. The CDR3 DNA reads TGTACCATAGGACAGCGTGGCTACAATGAGCAGTTCTTC. This chain joins TRBV10-3 and TRBJ2-1, with a weak D call TRBD1 (6 bases). This CDR3 region has 13 residues. CDR1 and CDR2 (germline): ENHRY, SYGVKD.

The rearrangement uses TRBV25-1 and TRBJ2-5; D gene ambiguous. The J call may be mistaken, given a closer DNA end match to TRBJ2-7. Germline V gives CDR1 MGHDK, CDR2 SYGVNS. This CDR3 has 12 residues. The CDR3 nucleotides are TGTGCCAGTAGAACGAGACCAGGCGAGCAGTACTTC. Protein: CASRTRPGEQYF.